These T cell receptor beta chains were read from a single sample in a study of CD8+CD57+ T cells in acquired aplastic anemia. Via MiXCR, TCRdb re-called the reads, giving one row per CDR3 protein. The table includes approximately 170,000 distinct CDR3 sequences, about half detected once. Sequenced input: sorted CD4+, CD8+, or CD8+CD57+ T cells (not recorded which) from PBMCs. The receptor set was obtained from a human donor with aplastic anemia. Each CDR3 is given with its conserved first and last residue. The order of the fields is V gene, clone size, D gene, J gene, CDR3 protein, CDR3 DNA. D genes are given only for firm matches. Some rows mark clone size as missing; the rest say once, few, many or name a class of expanded clone.

v_call: TRBV6-1; clone_size: many; d_call: -; j_call: TRBJ1-1; cdr3_aa: CASRPSDGYPDTEAFF; cdr3_nt: TGTGCCAGCAGACCAAGCGACGGTTACCCTGACACTGAAGCTTTCTTT
v_call: TRBV20-1; clone_size: -; d_call: TRBD1; j_call: TRBJ1-4; cdr3_aa: CSAREGQGSEKLFF; cdr3_nt: TGCAGTGCTAGGGAAGGACAGGGGAGTGAAAAACTGTTTTTT
v_call: TRBV19; clone_size: -; d_call: -; j_call: TRBJ1-6; cdr3_aa: CATKEGYDQPLHF; cdr3_nt: TGTGCCACCAAGGAAGGGTATGATCAGCCCCTCCACTTT
v_call: TRBV6-2/TRBV6-3; clone_size: few; d_call: TRBD2; j_call: TRBJ2-3; cdr3_aa: CASSYSSGGAKDTQYF; cdr3_nt: TGTGCCAGCAGTTACTCTAGCGGGGGGGCCAAAGATACGCAGTATTTT
v_call: TRBV20-1; clone_size: many; d_call: TRBD1; j_call: TRBJ2-2; cdr3_aa: CSARPTGLNTGELFF; cdr3_nt: TGCAGTGCTAGACCGACAGGGTTGAACACCGGGGAGCTGTTTTTT
v_call: TRBV7-2; clone_size: many; d_call: -; j_call: TRBJ1-6; cdr3_aa: CASSPASSYNSPLHF; cdr3_nt: TGTGCCAGCAGCCCTGCAAGCTCCTATAATTCACCCCTCCACTTT
v_call: TRBV15; clone_size: -; d_call: TRBD1; j_call: TRBJ1-6; cdr3_aa: CATSARTGDNSPLHF; cdr3_nt: TGTGCCACCAGCGCCCGGACAGGGGATAATTCACCCCTCCACTTT
v_call: TRBV29-1; clone_size: -; d_call: TRBD2; j_call: TRBJ2-1; cdr3_aa: CSVGSAGGRNEQFF; cdr3_nt: TGCAGCGTAGGCTCGGCGGGGGGCCGGAATGAGCAGTTCTTC
v_call: TRBV28; clone_size: few; d_call: TRBD1; j_call: TRBJ1-5; cdr3_aa: CASSLQGIWQPQHF; cdr3_nt: TGTGCCAGCAGTCTACAGGGGATTTGGCAGCCCCAGCATTTT
v_call: TRBV27; clone_size: -; d_call: -; j_call: TRBJ2-5; cdr3_aa: CASSFRGGETQYF; cdr3_nt: TGTGCCAGCAGTTTTCGAGGAGGAGAGACCCAGTACTTC
v_call: TRBV20-1; clone_size: few; d_call: -; j_call: TRBJ2-7; cdr3_aa: CSARALDSYEQYF; cdr3_nt: TGCAGTGCTAGAGCCCTGGACAGCTACGAGCAGTACTTC
v_call: TRBV7-6; clone_size: -; d_call: -; j_call: TRBJ2-7; cdr3_aa: CASSSSGRFYEQYF; cdr3_nt: TGTGCCAGCAGCTCATCGGGACGATTCTACGAGCAGTACTTC
v_call: TRBV11-3; clone_size: -; d_call: -; j_call: TRBJ2-7; cdr3_aa: CASRAAGITYEQYF; cdr3_nt: TGTGCCAGCAGGGCAGCTGGTATCACCTACGAGCAGTACTTC
v_call: TRBV2; clone_size: many; d_call: TRBD2; j_call: TRBJ2-1; cdr3_aa: CAVQREIPEEQFF; cdr3_nt: TGTGCCGTGCAGCGGGAGATTCCGGAGGAGCAGTTCTTC
v_call: TRBV12-5; clone_size: many; d_call: -; j_call: TRBJ2-5; cdr3_aa: CASGLRDGETQYF; cdr3_nt: TGTGCTAGTGGTTTGAGGGACGGAGAGACCCAGTACTTC
v_call: TRBV20-1; clone_size: -; d_call: -; j_call: TRBJ1-5; cdr3_aa: CSAQPNTLNQPQHF; cdr3_nt: TGCAGTGCTCAACCTAACACGCTCAACCAGCCCCAGCATTTT
v_call: TRBV19; clone_size: -; d_call: TRBD1; j_call: TRBJ1-5; cdr3_aa: CASSGDRDHQPQHF; cdr3_nt: TGTGCCAGTAGTGGGGACAGGGACCATCAGCCCCAGCATTTT
v_call: TRBV5-1; clone_size: many; d_call: -; j_call: TRBJ2-1; cdr3_aa: CASSFEPSSYNEQFF; cdr3_nt: TGCGCCAGCAGCTTCGAACCGAGCTCCTACAATGAGCAGTTCTTC
v_call: TRBV4-1; clone_size: many; d_call: -; j_call: TRBJ2-5; cdr3_aa: CASSQGGGVNQETQYF; cdr3_nt: TGCGCCAGCAGCCAAGGCGGCGGGGTGAATCAAGAGACCCAGTACTTC
v_call: TRBV19; clone_size: -; d_call: -; j_call: TRBJ1-6; cdr3_aa: CASSMRPGDSPLHF; cdr3_nt: TGTGCCAGTAGTATGAGACCGGGGGATTCACCCCTCCACTTT
v_call: TRBV20-1; clone_size: -; d_call: -; j_call: TRBJ1-2; cdr3_aa: CSAREAGRRDYGYTF; cdr3_nt: TGCAGTGCTAGAGAGGCGGGCAGGCGCGACTATGGCTACACCTTC
v_call: TRBV29-1; clone_size: -; d_call: TRBD1; j_call: TRBJ1-4; cdr3_aa: CSVGGTEGTNEKLFF; cdr3_nt: TGCAGCGTTGGAGGGACAGAGGGAACTAATGAAAAACTGTTTTTT
v_call: TRBV29-1; clone_size: -; d_call: -; j_call: TRBJ1-1; cdr3_aa: CSVGTEGTEAFF; cdr3_nt: TGCAGCGTTGGTACCGAGGGAACTGAAGCTTTCTTT
v_call: TRBV6-2/TRBV6-3; clone_size: many; d_call: -; j_call: TRBJ2-2; cdr3_aa: CASSYTLVELFF; cdr3_nt: TGTGCCAGCAGTTATACACTTGTCGAGCTGTTTTTT
v_call: TRBV7-2; clone_size: many; d_call: TRBD2; j_call: TRBJ2-5; cdr3_aa: CASRRAGAETQYF; cdr3_nt: TGTGCCAGCAGACGAGCGGGAGCAGAGACCCAGTACTTC
v_call: TRBV7-2; clone_size: many; d_call: -; j_call: TRBJ2-3; cdr3_aa: CASSLVGSGLDTQYF; cdr3_nt: TGTGCCAGCAGCTTAGTGGGTTCAGGGTTGGATACGCAGTATTTT
v_call: TRBV15; clone_size: few; d_call: -; j_call: TRBJ1-2; cdr3_aa: CATSSDRLYGYTF; cdr3_nt: TGTGCCACCAGCAGCGACAGATTATATGGCTACACCTTC
v_call: TRBV19; clone_size: once; d_call: -; j_call: TRBJ2-7; cdr3_aa: CASSIGAVSYEQYF; cdr3_nt: TGTGCCAGTAGTATTGGGGCAGTCTCCTACGAGCAGTACTTC
v_call: TRBV10-2; clone_size: once; d_call: TRBD2; j_call: TRBJ2-1; cdr3_aa: CASSAVGLAGGEQFF; cdr3_nt: TGCGCCAGCAGTGCCGTCGGACTAGCGGGAGGGGAGCAGTTCTTC
v_call: TRBV25-1; clone_size: many; d_call: -; j_call: TRBJ1-5; cdr3_aa: CASSGGANQPQHF; cdr3_nt: TGTGCCAGCAGTGGTGGAGCTAATCAGCCCCAGCATTTT
v_call: TRBV5-5; clone_size: many; d_call: -; j_call: TRBJ1-5; cdr3_aa: CASSYGDNFGPQHF; cdr3_nt: TGTGCCAGCAGCTACGGGGACAACTTTGGGCCCCAGCATTTT
v_call: TRBV9; clone_size: -; d_call: TRBD1; j_call: TRBJ2-7; cdr3_aa: CASSLGQGKGFEQYF; cdr3_nt: TGTGCCAGCAGCTTGGGACAGGGAAAAGGATTTGAGCAGTACTTC
v_call: TRBV2; clone_size: -; d_call: TRBD2; j_call: TRBJ2-7; cdr3_aa: CASSSTSGSYEQYF; cdr3_nt: TGTGCCAGCAGTTCCACTAGCGGCTCCTACGAGCAGTACTTC
v_call: TRBV29-1; clone_size: -; d_call: TRBD1; j_call: TRBJ1-2; cdr3_aa: CSVLDPGQGALYTF; cdr3_nt: TGCAGCGTTTTAGACCCGGGACAGGGGGCACTCTACACCTTC
v_call: TRBV29-1; clone_size: -; d_call: -; j_call: TRBJ1-3; cdr3_aa: CSVITGNTIYF; cdr3_nt: TGCAGCGTCATTACTGGAAACACCATATATTTT
v_call: TRBV10-3; clone_size: -; d_call: TRBD2; j_call: TRBJ2-7; cdr3_aa: CAIRNSGGSYEQYF; cdr3_nt: TGTGCCATCAGGAACTCGGGAGGGTCCTACGAGCAGTACTTC
v_call: TRBV7-2; clone_size: -; d_call: -; j_call: TRBJ2-7; cdr3_aa: CASSKDRAIYF; cdr3_nt: TGTGCCAGCAGCAAGGACCGGGCCATTTACTTC
v_call: TRBV24-1; clone_size: -; d_call: TRBD1; j_call: TRBJ2-2; cdr3_aa: CATSDSGTGVAGELFF; cdr3_nt: TGTGCCACCAGTGATTCCGGGACAGGGGTCGCCGGGGAGCTGTTTTTT
v_call: TRBV2; clone_size: many; d_call: -; j_call: TRBJ1-2; cdr3_aa: CASSETTDYGYTF; cdr3_nt: TGTGCCAGCAGTGAGACGACAGACTATGGCTACACCTTC
v_call: TRBV29-1; clone_size: -; d_call: TRBD1; j_call: TRBJ1-1; cdr3_aa: CSVGTGGYTEAFF; cdr3_nt: TGCAGCGTTGGGACAGGGGGCTACACTGAAGCTTTCTTT
v_call: TRBV7-3; clone_size: many; d_call: -; j_call: TRBJ1-5; cdr3_aa: CASSLTPGGIPSNQPQHF; cdr3_nt: TGTGCCAGCAGCTTAACACCGGGGGGAATACCTAGCAATCAGCCCCAGCATTTT
v_call: TRBV4-1; clone_size: many; d_call: -; j_call: TRBJ1-2; cdr3_aa: CASSQVSLTSGYTF; cdr3_nt: TGCGCCAGCAGCCAAGTTTCCCTTACGAGCGGCTACACCTTC
v_call: TRBV9; clone_size: many; d_call: -; j_call: TRBJ2-5; cdr3_aa: CASSAPSRGRETQYF; cdr3_nt: TGTGCCAGCAGCGCTCCAAGTCGGGGGCGGGAGACCCAGTACTTC
v_call: TRBV20-1; clone_size: -; d_call: -; j_call: TRBJ1-1; cdr3_aa: CVLSGAEAFF; cdr3_nt: TGCGTTCTCTCTGGGGCTGAAGCTTTCTTT
v_call: TRBV2; clone_size: -; d_call: -; j_call: TRBJ1-5; cdr3_aa: CASSGIYSNQPQHF; cdr3_nt: TGTGCCAGCAGCGGGATTTATAGCAATCAGCCCCAGCATTTT
v_call: TRBV6-2/TRBV6-3; clone_size: many; d_call: TRBD1; j_call: TRBJ1-4; cdr3_aa: CASRQGDEKLFF; cdr3_nt: TGTGCCTCCCGACAGGGCGATGAAAAACTGTTTTTT
v_call: TRBV2; clone_size: -; d_call: TRBD1; j_call: TRBJ1-6; cdr3_aa: CASSDGTGPYGSPLHF; cdr3_nt: TGTGCCAGCAGCGACGGGACAGGGCCATATGGTTCACCCCTCCACTTT
v_call: TRBV7-3; clone_size: many; d_call: -; j_call: TRBJ2-3; cdr3_aa: CASSQGPPGSTDTQYF; cdr3_nt: TGTGCCAGCAGCCAAGGTCCCCCGGGTAGCACAGATACGCAGTATTTT
v_call: TRBV11-1; clone_size: -; d_call: TRBD2; j_call: TRBJ2-3; cdr3_aa: CASSSSQGLAGETQYF; cdr3_nt: TGTGCCAGCAGCTCTAGCCAGGGACTAGCGGGGGAGACGCAGTATTTT
v_call: TRBV9; clone_size: -; d_call: TRBD2; j_call: TRBJ2-3; cdr3_aa: CASSPRASGATDTQYF; cdr3_nt: TGTGCCAGCAGCCCGAGGGCTAGCGGGGCCACAGATACGCAGTATTTT
v_call: TRBV5-1; clone_size: few; d_call: TRBD2; j_call: TRBJ2-5; cdr3_aa: CASSLGGGLAGETQYF; cdr3_nt: TGCGCCAGCAGCTTGGGGGGCGGACTAGCTGGGGAGACCCAGTACTTC
v_call: TRBV6-1; clone_size: -; d_call: -; j_call: TRBJ1-5; cdr3_aa: CPSSEGQNNQPQHF; cdr3_nt: TGTCCCAGCAGTGAGGGGCAGAACAATCAGCCCCAGCATTTT
v_call: TRBV20-1; clone_size: -; d_call: -; j_call: TRBJ1-2; cdr3_aa: CSAREDIFGYTF; cdr3_nt: TGCAGTGCTAGAGAGGATATCTTTGGCTACACCTTC
v_call: TRBV6-1; clone_size: once; d_call: -; j_call: TRBJ2-2; cdr3_aa: CASSHFWDGTERTGELFF; cdr3_nt: TGTGCCAGCTCGCACTTTTGGGATGGCACGGAGCGGACCGGGGAGCTGTTTTTT
v_call: TRBV7-3; clone_size: many; d_call: -; j_call: TRBJ2-1; cdr3_aa: CASSLGGQQFF; cdr3_nt: TGTGCCAGCAGCTTAGGTGGTCAGCAGTTCTTC
v_call: TRBV24-1; clone_size: -; d_call: TRBD1; j_call: TRBJ1-5; cdr3_aa: CATSDALLEGAGQPQHF; cdr3_nt: TGTGCCACCAGTGACGCTCTACTCGAGGGGGCGGGTCAGCCCCAGCATTTT
v_call: TRBV7-6; clone_size: -; d_call: -; j_call: TRBJ2-5; cdr3_aa: CARYYGMGSQETQYF; cdr3_nt: TGTGCTAGATATTACGGGATGGGCAGTCAAGAGACCCAGTACTTC
v_call: TRBV5-4; clone_size: many; d_call: -; j_call: TRBJ1-2; cdr3_aa: CASSSGRPQNYGYTF; cdr3_nt: TGTGCCAGCAGCTCCGGACGGCCCCAAAACTATGGCTACACCTTC
v_call: TRBV2; clone_size: -; d_call: -; j_call: TRBJ2-5; cdr3_aa: CASRATSFLETQYF; cdr3_nt: TGTGCCAGCAGAGCAACTAGCTTTTTAGAGACCCAGTACTTC
v_call: TRBV2; clone_size: -; d_call: -; j_call: TRBJ1-1; cdr3_aa: CASKKPGRDEAFF; cdr3_nt: TGTGCCAGCAAAAAGCCAGGGAGGGATGAAGCTTTCTTT